Given below is one T cell receptor beta chain in context. Method: immunoSEQ multiplex PCR; TCRdb's copy keeps in-frame clones and lacks some. The sample shows fewer than 1 million clones, roughly 96% of them seen only once. This sample was included in a study of shared clonotypes between healthy human individuals. CD45RO negativity and positive selection for CCR7 defined naive CD8 cells, a population that excluded terminally differentiated effector memory CD45RA+ cells. This CDR3 has 14 residues. The V end lost 3 bases, the J end lost 0 bases, and 9 bases lay between the germline ends. The germline V gene encodes CDR1 MNHNY and CDR2 SVGAGI (reference sequence).

The chain couples TRBV6-6 to TRBJ2-7; D unclear. This TCR was sampled from a young man in good health. The sample was naive CD8+ T cells sorted from blood. As DNA, the CDR3 is TGTGCCAGCAGTTATTGGGGAATCTCCTACGAGCAGTACTTC. Translating it yields CASSYWGISYEQYF.